This TCR beta chain was documented in a study of T cells in Graves' hyperthyroidism and ophthalmopathy. Across the whole study: Initial diagnosis, before any treatment, was when peripheral blood was collected. Findings and caveats of the study: Expanded thyroid clonotypes (above 0.001) were mostly also found in blood. Through a model of 13 V-J features, ophthalmopathy was separated from stable hyperthyroidism.

This clonotype was seen repeatedly, ten times or more. Antigen specificity is unknown. The CDR3 covers 11 residues. Germline loops: CDR1 KGHDR, CDR2 SFDVKD. Trimming removed 5 bases at V and 3 bases at J, with 4 bases between. The TCR beta CDR3 regions underwent amplification using RNA transcripts as the source. During a first-round RT-PCR of the TCR CDR3, the HTBI primer set was used. TCRdb reprocessed the multiplex PCR reads with MiXCR, giving one entry per CDR3 protein. This sample carries about 520,000 distinct CDR3 sequences, around 21% of them seen once, and the ten largest clones take 26%. The J gene is TRBJ2-7, the V gene TRBV24-1; D not certain. Source material: blood. The receptor was derived from a man younger than 35 with Graves' hyperthyroidism. As DNA, the CDR3 is TGTGCCACCAGTGCCCGCTACGAGCAGTACTTC. Protein: CATSARYEQYF.